Listed here are 19 T cell receptor beta chains from one sample, sequenced in a study of T cell changes during pregnancy in multiple sclerosis (dated by TCRdb to between 2019 and 2020). Library method: the immunoSEQ multiplex PCR assay. Here the immuneACCESS table is served through TCRdb, limited to in-frame sequences with V and J called. Missing clones are a known gap in these copies; in checked studies unresolved V genes cover under half, and the rest lacks a known reason. Here the sample has over 90,000 clones; roughly 92% occur a single time. The ten largest clonotypes hold almost 1% of the sample. Sequencing used peripheral blood, obtained after pregnancy. The receptors here all came from a female donor with multiple sclerosis, enrolled in a pregnancy study.

The chain joins TRBV7-9 to TRBJ2-7; possible D gene TRBD2, 5 bases. The V and J ends lost 3 bases and 3 bases respectively, with 9 bases between them. CDR3 length equals 13 residues. Germline V gene lookup returns CDR1 SEHNR and CDR2 FQNEAQ (reference sequence). CDR3 region: CASSFLGSYEQYF. The DNA of the CDR3 is TGTGCCAGCAGCTTTTTAGGGAGCTACGAGCAGTACTTC.

The V gene is TRBV30, the J gene TRBJ2-7; 8 bases agree with TRBD1. Losses at the gene ends were 5 bases for V and 5 bases for J; bases not matched to a gene: 8. CDR1 and CDR2 from the germline V gene are GTSNPN and SVGIG (reference sequence). The CDR3 has 13 amino acids. CDR3 sequence: CAWDRGIVHEQYF. The CDR3 region has the DNA TGTGCCTGGGACAGGGGCATTGTCCACGAGCAGTACTTC.

J is TRBJ2-7 and V is TRBV30; the D is unclear. Per the germline V gene, CDR1 is GTSNPN and CDR2 is SVGIG (reference sequence). Trimming took 5 bases from V and 2 from J, leaving 7 bases between them. This CDR3 is built from 11 residues. Here the CDR3 reads CAWGRAYEQYF. CDR3 DNA sequence: TGTGCCTGGGGGCGAGCCTACGAGCAGTACTTC.

The J gene is TRBJ2-7, the V gene TRBV2, with TRBD2 matching over 14 bases. J gave up 3 bases and V 3 bases, and 13 bases lay outside the gene matches. Germline CDR1 and CDR2: SNHLY and FYNNEI. The CDR3 extends over 19 amino acids. This CDR3 is CASSEPGLAGGSRRYEQYF. The CDR3 DNA is TGTGCCAGCAGTGAGCCCGGACTAGCGGGAGGTTCCAGGCGCTACGAGCAGTACTTC.

J is TRBJ2-1 and V is TRBV6-5, with TRBD1 identical over 12 bases. The CDR3 spans 15 residues. Germline CDR1 MNHEY, CDR2 SVGAGI. The junction had 9 bases not matched to a gene; V was cut back by 6 bases and J by 9 bases. In DNA, the CDR3 is TGTGCCAGCAGCTCTCCGGGACAGGGGGCAGGTGAGCAGTTCTTC. Protein: CASSSPGQGAGEQFF.

The J gene is TRBJ1-1, the V gene TRBV7-9, with 7 bases aligning to TRBD1. Germline CDR1 SEHNR, CDR2 FQNEAQ (reference sequence). Trimming cost V 1 base and J 9 bases; bases outside gene matches: 8. The CDR3 has 14 residues. In nucleotides, the CDR3 is TGTGCCAGCAGCTTAGGCGGCCAGGGGGGTAAAGCTTTCTTT. This sequence encodes CASSLGGQGGKAFF.

The chain uses TRBV30 and TRBJ2-2, with 7 bases identical to TRBD1. Germline CDR1 and CDR2: GTSNPN and SVGIG (reference sequence). The V and J ends lost 5 bases and 6 bases, in that order; junction bases with no gene match: 9. The CDR3 runs to 14 residues. CDR3 protein: CAWLGQPNAGELFF. For the CDR3, the DNA is TGTGCCTGGCTGGGACAGCCCAACGCCGGGGAGCTGTTTTTT.

This clone was detected once. The rearrangement uses TRBV4-2 and TRBJ1-2, with no clear D. The ends were cut back, 0 bases at V and 0 bases at J, with 11 bases in the middle. Germline CDR1 reads LGHNA; CDR2 reads YNFKEQ. The CDR3 contains 16 residues. This chain's CDR3 is CASSQEMGGSNYGYTF. In DNA form, the CDR3 reads TGTGCCAGCAGCCAAGAGATGGGAGGGTCTAACTATGGCTACACCTTC.

This chain joins TRBV28 and TRBJ1-1, with 8 bases aligning to TRBD1. CDR1 MDHEN and CDR2 SYDVKM come from the germline V gene. The CDR3 totals 16 residues. The trim removed 5 bases at V and 0 bases at J, leaving 8 bases unmatched. CDR3 nucleotide sequence: TGTGCCAGCAGTCTCGGATCAGGGGGCCTGAACACTGAAGCTTTCTTT. Its translation is CASSLGSGGLNTEAFF.

V is TRBV30 and J is TRBJ1-2; possibly TRBD1 for D (6 bases). The CDR3 totals 14 residues. Germline lookup yields CDR1 GTSNPN and CDR2 SVGIG (reference sequence). V was trimmed by 1 base and J by 4 bases, leaving 13 bases between them. The CDR3 sequence: CAWSGDIGTYGYTF. DNA for the CDR3: TGTGCCTGGAGTGGGGACATAGGGACCTATGGCTACACCTTC.

The chain uses TRBV4-2 and TRBJ2-1; 7 nucleotides match TRBD2. V dropped 4 bases and J dropped 2; count of bases not matched to a gene: 5. CDR1 and CDR2 from the germline V gene are LGHNA and YNFKEQ. The CDR3 is made up of 15 amino acids. The CDR3 reads CASSLWRETYNEQFF. In DNA form, the CDR3 reads TGTGCCAGCAGCCTGTGGCGGGAGACCTACAATGAGCAGTTCTTC.

This chain joins TRBV30 and TRBJ2-7, with 10 bases that match TRBD1. The CDR3 runs 14 residues. V lost 0 bases, J lost 4 bases, and 3 bases stayed unmatched. The germline gives CDR1 GTSNPN, CDR2 SVGIG (reference sequence). This CDR3 is CAWSVVGQGYEQYF. In DNA, the CDR3 is TGTGCCTGGAGTGTGGTGGGACAGGGGTACGAGCAGTACTTC. Looking up the rest from reference TRBV30 and TRBJ2-7 gives the full variable domain: SQTIHQWPATLVQPVGSPLSLECTVEGTSNPNLYWYRQAAGRGLQLLFYSVGIGQISSEVPQNLSASRPQDRQFILSSKKLLLSDSGFYLCAWSVVGQGYEQYFGPGTRLTVT.

V usage is TRBV2 and J usage is TRBJ2-1; tentatively, D is TRBD2 (5 bases). The CDR3 consists of 13 residues. Germline CDR1 and CDR2: SNHLY and FYNNEI. V was cut by 6 bases and J by 5 bases, with 11 bases left in between. The CDR3 nucleotides read TGTGCCAGCAGGGCCAGCGGTAACAATGAGCAGTTCTTC. Encoded protein: CASRASGNNEQFF.

J is TRBJ2-7 and V is TRBV9; 13 nucleotides match TRBD2. Germline trimming cut 3 bases from V and 12 bases from J; bases unmatched to any gene: 6. CDR1 SGDLS and CDR2 YYNGEE come from the germline V gene. CDR3 size: 13 residues. CDR3 in DNA: TGTGCCAGCAGCGGGACTAGCGGGGGCGGGAGGTACTTC. The encoded protein is CASSGTSGGGRYF.

The rearrangement joins TRBV9 to TRBJ2-3; D might be TRBD2 (6 bases). Trimming left V 0 bases short and J 6 bases short, with 14 bases between. Germline assignment: CDR1 SGDLS and CDR2 YYNGEE. The CDR3 runs 15 residues. DNA for the CDR3: TGTGCCAGCAGCGTAGTAGGTGGGAGCGGGGATACGCAGTATTTT. It translates to CASSVVGGSGDTQYF.

CDR3 in amino acids: CASSPRRPAGTEAFF. The CDR3 DNA reads TGCGCCAGCAGCCCCCGGAGGCCGGCGGGCACTGAAGCTTTCTTT. The V gene is TRBV4-1, the J gene TRBJ1-1; D unresolved. Trimming removed 4 bases at V and 4 bases at J, with 16 bases between. Germline CDR1 MGHRA, CDR2 YSYEKL. The CDR3 sequence is 15 residues long.

This rearrangement joins TRBV11-2 to TRBJ1-5; D is possibly TRBD1 (6 bases). With 2 bases removed from V and 8 bases from J, the gap between germline ends came to 22 bases. Germline V gene sequence: CDR1 SGHAT, CDR2 FQNNGV. This CDR3 has 17 amino acids. The CDR3 is CASSLTGSMGVGEPQHF. DNA for the CDR3: TGTGCCAGCAGCTTAACAGGGTCAATGGGGGTTGGGGAGCCCCAGCATTTT.

The CDR3 nucleotides are TGTGCCAGCACCGACAGCGCCAACACCATATATTTT. It is translated as CASTDSANTIYF. J is TRBJ1-3 and V is TRBV9; D may be TRBD1 (5 bases). Trimming took 6 bases from V and 7 from J, leaving 11 bases between them. The CDR3 extends over 12 amino acids. CDR1 is SGDLS and CDR2 is YYNGEE in the germline V gene.

This chain joins TRBV7-3 and TRBJ2-1, with 10 bases aligning to TRBD1. J gave up 9 bases and V 5 bases, and 10 bases lay outside the gene matches. The germline V gene encodes CDR1 SGHTA and CDR2 FQGTGA. The CDR3 is 15 residues long. CDR3 sequence: CASSPDRGSLTEQFF. The CDR3 bases are TGTGCCAGCAGCCCGGACAGGGGGTCCCTTACTGAGCAGTTCTTC.